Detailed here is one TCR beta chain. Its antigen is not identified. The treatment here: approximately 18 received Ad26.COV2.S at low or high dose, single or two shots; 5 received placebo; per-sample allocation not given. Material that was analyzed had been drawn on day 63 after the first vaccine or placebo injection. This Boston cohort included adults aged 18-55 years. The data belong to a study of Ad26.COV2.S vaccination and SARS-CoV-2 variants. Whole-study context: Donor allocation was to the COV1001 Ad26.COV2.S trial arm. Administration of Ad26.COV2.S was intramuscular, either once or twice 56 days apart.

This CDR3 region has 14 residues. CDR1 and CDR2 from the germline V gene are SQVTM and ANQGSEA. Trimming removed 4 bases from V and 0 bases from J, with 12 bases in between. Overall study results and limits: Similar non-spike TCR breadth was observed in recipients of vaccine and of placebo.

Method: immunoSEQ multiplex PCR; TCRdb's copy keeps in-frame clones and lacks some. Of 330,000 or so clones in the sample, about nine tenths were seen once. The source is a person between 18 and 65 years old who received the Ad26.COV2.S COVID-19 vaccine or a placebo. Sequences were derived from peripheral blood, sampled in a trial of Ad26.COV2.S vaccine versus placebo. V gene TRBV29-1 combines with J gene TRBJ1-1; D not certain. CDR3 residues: CSVALQIMNTEAFF. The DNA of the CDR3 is TGCAGCGTTGCCTTACAGATCATGAACACTGAAGCTTTCTTT.